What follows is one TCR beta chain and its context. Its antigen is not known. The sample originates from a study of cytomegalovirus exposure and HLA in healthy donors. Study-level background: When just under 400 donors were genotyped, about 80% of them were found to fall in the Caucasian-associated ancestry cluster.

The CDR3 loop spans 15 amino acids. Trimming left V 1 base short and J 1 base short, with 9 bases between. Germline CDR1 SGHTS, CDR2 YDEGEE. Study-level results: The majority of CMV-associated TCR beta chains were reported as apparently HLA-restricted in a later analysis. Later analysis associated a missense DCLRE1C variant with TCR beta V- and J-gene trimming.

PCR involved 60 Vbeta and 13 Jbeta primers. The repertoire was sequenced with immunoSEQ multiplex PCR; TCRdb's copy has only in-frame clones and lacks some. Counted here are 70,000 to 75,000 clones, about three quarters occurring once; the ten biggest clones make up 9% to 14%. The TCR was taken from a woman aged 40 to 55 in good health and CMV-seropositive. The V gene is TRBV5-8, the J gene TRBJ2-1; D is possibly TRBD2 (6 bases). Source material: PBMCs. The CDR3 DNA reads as TGTGCCAGCAGCTTGCGGGGGTCTTCCTACAATGAGCAGTTCTTC. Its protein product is CASSLRGSSYNEQFF.